This T cell receptor beta chain was captured by sequencing in a study of blood T cell repertoires in COVID-19. Across the study: Samples representing acute and convalescent COVID-19 were sourced from the United States, Italy and Spain.

Study processing details: Quantification of nucleated cells was approximated via reference gene primer amplification. The protocol was immunoSEQ multiplex PCR, while the TCRdb copy is restricted to in-frame clones and leaves out a portion. V and J calls and clone size follow that table, whereas D and trimming were derived from the DNA. The sample holds about 49,000 clones, approximately 85% seen once. Trimming shortened V by 0 bases and J by 2 bases, and 19 bases separated the two germline ends. Per the germline V gene, CDR1 is SGDLS and CDR2 is YYNGEE. The CDR3 loop spans 18 amino acids. The V gene is TRBV9, the J gene TRBJ2-3; D is undetermined. The specimen sequenced was peripheral blood. The receptor was derived from a human donor in a cohort sampled during active COVID-19. In DNA form, the CDR3 reads TGTGCCAGCAGCGTAGGATTATGGGCCTCGACCCACACAGATACGCAGTATTTT. It yields the protein CASSVGLWASTHTDTQYF.